These T cell receptor beta chains were read from a single sample in a study of cytotoxic CD8 clonotypes in ibrutinib-treated CLL. Data came from immunoSEQ multiplex PCR; TCRdb stores just in-frame clones and leaves some out. Among some 310,000 clones listed, around four fifths were seen once. The sample consisted of PBMCs, taken before ibrutinib treatment. The origin of the receptors is a human donor with chronic lymphocytic leukemia. Both conserved end residues are part of each CDR3. The D gene is left open where the match is weak. Clone size is stated in some rows and not others, as once, few, many or a class when expanded.

J gene	D gene	clone size	V gene	CDR3 DNA	CDR3 protein
TRBJ2-2	.	.	TRBV25-1	TGTGCCAGCAGTTTTAGCGGGGAGCTGTTTTTT	CASSFSGELFF
TRBJ2-7	TRBD1	.	TRBV2	TGTGCCAGCACCCTTGGAGCGGGACAGGGAATTGGCGAGCAGTACTTC	CASTLGAGQGIGEQYF
TRBJ2-1	TRBD2	.	TRBV9	TGTGCCAGCAGCGTAACGCCGGGACTAGCCGACTTGGAGCAGTTCTTC	CASSVTPGLADLEQFF
TRBJ2-7	TRBD2	.	TRBV11-1	TGTGCCAGCAGCTTAGCGGCGGGAGGGCCCTACGAGCAGTACTTC	CASSLAAGGPYEQYF
TRBJ1-3	.	.	TRBV7-8	TGTGCCAGCAGCCTTACTACCTCTGGAAACACCATATATTTT	CASSLTTSGNTIYF
TRBJ1-5	.	few	TRBV2	TGTGCCAGCAGTGGGGACGCGGGGCAGCCCCAGCATTTT	CASSGDAGQPQHF
TRBJ2-1	.	.	TRBV5-6	TGTGCCAGCAGCTTCTTGCTGGGGCGAAACAATGAGCAGTTCTTC	CASSFLLGRNNEQFF
TRBJ1-1	.	.	TRBV9	TGTGCCAGCAGCGTAGGTCCTCTGCTCGGGACTGAAGCTTTCTTT	CASSVGPLLGTEAFF
TRBJ2-3	.	.	TRBV7-9	TGTGCCAGCAGCTTATCAGGCGCAGATACGCAGTATTTT	CASSLSGADTQYF
TRBJ2-5	TRBD1	few	TRBV6-5	TGTGCCAGCAGCCACCCCGGACAGGGTCGCGAGACCCAGTACTTC	CASSHPGQGRETQYF
TRBJ2-4	.	.	TRBV6-4	TGTGCCAGCAGTCGGAACAGGGACGCCAAAAACATTCAGTACTTC	CASSRNRDAKNIQYF
TRBJ2-5	TRBD2	once	TRBV7-2	TGTGCCAGCAGCTTAGTAAGCGGGAGGCGGGGGGAGACCCAGTACTTC	CASSLVSGRRGETQYF
TRBJ2-7	.	.	TRBV7-3	TGTGCCAGCAGCTTAACACTAGGCTACGAGCAGTACTTC	CASSLTLGYEQYF
TRBJ2-3	.	.	TRBV6-6	TGTGCCAGCAGTTACGGGAGCACAGATACGCAGTATTTT	CASSYGSTDTQYF
TRBJ1-2	.	.	TRBV27	TGTGCCAGCAGCGCCGACACCAACTATGGCTACACCTTC	CASSADTNYGYTF
TRBJ2-7	TRBD1	.	TRBV5-1	TGCGCCAGCAGCAGCTCCGGACAGGGGGGCGAGCAGTACTTC	CASSSSGQGGEQYF
TRBJ1-1	.	.	TRBV6-1	TGTGCCAGCTCAGGGGCATGGGGTAGCACTGAAGCTTTCTTT	CASSGAWGSTEAFF
TRBJ2-7	.	.	TRBV2	TGTGCCAGCAGCACGCAAGGGACTTCCTACGAGCAGTACTTC	CASSTQGTSYEQYF
TRBJ2-7	.	once	TRBV30	TGTGCCTGGAGTGTCCAGAGGGAGCAGTACTTC	CAWSVQREQYF
TRBJ2-7	.	.	TRBV18	TGTGCCAGCTCACCCACGGATCGAACCTACGAGCAGTACTTC	CASSPTDRTYEQYF
TRBJ2-3	TRBD2	.	TRBV28	TGTGCCAGCAGTCGCGGACTAGCGGGAGGCACAGATACGCAGTATTTT	CASSRGLAGGTDTQYF
TRBJ2-5	TRBD2	.	TRBV6-6	TGTGCCACTTCTCCGGGACTAAAAACTACCCAGTACTTC	CATSPGLKTTQYF
TRBJ2-1	.	.	TRBV7-9	TGTGCCAGCAGCCCCCCAAGTGGATGGGGGATCTCCTACAATGAGCAGTTCTTC	CASSPPSGWGISYNEQFF
TRBJ1-4	.	.	TRBV2	TGTGCCAGCCTCCCCGGGGAGGGAAATGAAAAACTGTTTTTT	CASLPGEGNEKLFF
TRBJ2-4	TRBD1	.	TRBV13	TGTGCCAGCAGCCCCGGACAGGGGGGTGCCAAAAACATTCAGTACTTC	CASSPGQGGAKNIQYF
TRBJ2-3	TRBD2	once	TRBV10-3	TGTGCCATCAGTGAACAGCGGGAGTCGTTAGATACGCAGTATTTT	CAISEQRESLDTQYF
TRBJ1-2	.	.	TRBV18	TGTGCCAGCTCACCAGGGGTTTTAGGGGACTACGGCTACACCTTC	CASSPGVLGDYGYTF
TRBJ2-7	TRBD2	.	TRBV10-3	TGTGCCATCAGTGATTCGGGGGAGGGCTTCTACGAGCAGTACTTC	CAISDSGEGFYEQYF
TRBJ2-1	.	.	TRBV4-2	TGTGCCAGCAGCCAAGATCTTCCCGGGTATGAGCAGTTCTTC	CASSQDLPGYEQFF
TRBJ1-2	TRBD1	.	TRBV23-1	TGCGCCAGCAGTCAACGGACAGGAAAGACCTATGGCTACACCTTC	CASSQRTGKTYGYTF
TRBJ2-5	TRBD1	.	TRBV7-7	TGTGCCAGCAGCTTGCCGGGACAGGGGATGGAGACCCAGTACTTC	CASSLPGQGMETQYF
TRBJ2-3	TRBD2	.	TRBV9	TGTGCCAGCAGCCCAGGGACTAGCGGGAGACGCACGCAGTATTTT	CASSPGTSGRRTQYF
TRBJ2-7	TRBD1	.	TRBV2	TGTGCCAGCGGACAGGGCTACGAGCAGTACTTC	CASGQGYEQYF
TRBJ2-7	.	.	TRBV29-1	TGCAGCGGCCTGACTAGTTCCCACGAGCAGTACTTC	CSGLTSSHEQYF
TRBJ2-7	.	once	TRBV4-2	TGTGCCAGCAGCCAAGCGGAACCGACCTACGAGCAGTACTTC	CASSQAEPTYEQYF
TRBJ2-1	.	.	TRBV11-2	TGTGCCAGCAGCCGCACGCGGGCAAGCTCCTACAATGAGCAGTTCTTC	CASSRTRASSYNEQFF
TRBJ1-2	.	.	TRBV6-1	TGTGCCAGCACCCTCGGGCAGGGCGGCTATGGCTACACCTTC	CASTLGQGGYGYTF
TRBJ1-2	.	.	TRBV29-1	TGCAGCGTATACAGGCCAAACGACTATGGCTACACCTTC	CSVYRPNDYGYTF
TRBJ2-7	.	.	TRBV18	TGTGCCAGCTCACCAGGGGCCGACTACGAGCAGTACTTC	CASSPGADYEQYF
TRBJ2-7	TRBD1	.	TRBV27	TGTGCCAGCAGCCAGTTCGGACAGGGGCGCGGAGAGCAGTACTTC	CASSQFGQGRGEQYF
TRBJ2-1	TRBD2	few	TRBV7-2	TGTGCCAGCAGCCTAATGGGGACTAGCGCATCCTACAATGAGCAGTTCTTC	CASSLMGTSASYNEQFF
TRBJ2-3	.	.	TRBV4-2	TGTGCCAGCAGCCAAGATCACGGGCGACTAGTGTCAGATACGCAGTATTTT	CASSQDHGRLVSDTQYF
TRBJ2-1	.	few	TRBV30	TGTGCCTGGAGTATTGCGGGCTATGAGCAGTTCTTC	CAWSIAGYEQFF
TRBJ2-3	.	hyperexpanded	TRBV7-9	TGTGCCAGCAGCCCTTCCACAACGGGGATCACAGATACGCAGTATTTT	CASSPSTTGITDTQYF
TRBJ2-2	TRBD2	.	TRBV7-3	TGTGCCAGCAGCTTAGAGGGAGGGCCCCACGGGGAGCTGTTTTTT	CASSLEGGPHGELFF
TRBJ2-7	.	.	TRBV6-5	TGTGCCAGCAGTCCTTATGAAAGCTCCTACGAGCAGTACTTC	CASSPYESSYEQYF
TRBJ2-5	.	.	TRBV29-1	TGCAGCCGCTCCGGGGCCGCGCGAACCCAGTACTTC	CSRSGAARTQYF
TRBJ2-7	TRBD2	.	TRBV11-2	TGTGCCAGCAGCTTAGCCCGACTAGCGGGCTACGAGCAGTACTTC	CASSLARLAGYEQYF
TRBJ1-2	.	.	TRBV6-5	TGTGCCAGCAGTAAGGGGCGCAGCAGCTATGGCTACACCTTC	CASSKGRSSYGYTF
TRBJ2-1	TRBD2	.	TRBV5-1	TGCGCCAGCAGCTTGGTCTCCGGGACTAGCCCTATGGGGGCCTACAATGAGCAGTTCTTC	CASSLVSGTSPMGAYNEQFF
TRBJ2-5	.	.	TRBV6-5	TGTGCCAGCAGTTACTCGACGGGGGAGACCCAGTACTTC	CASSYSTGETQYF
TRBJ2-1	.	.	TRBV11-2	TGTGCCAGCAGCTTAGGGGGCGGGAAGTTGGGCAATGAGCAGTTCTTC	CASSLGGGKLGNEQFF
TRBJ2-7	TRBD2	few	TRBV2	TGTGCCAGCGGCCTCTTAGCGGGAGGAGGTGGGGAGCAGTACTTC	CASGLLAGGGGEQYF
TRBJ1-5	.	.	TRBV2	TGTGCCAGCATGGGTCAGAGCAATCAGCCCCAGCATTTT	CASMGQSNQPQHF
TRBJ1-1	.	.	TRBV11-3	TGTGCCAGCTCTAAAGGGGGGCGGGACACTGAAGCTTTCTTT	CASSKGGRDTEAFF
TRBJ2-1	.	few	TRBV6-5	TGTGCCAGCAGTTTGGGGCAGGGGCGCTCTTTCGAAGAGCAGTTCTTC	CASSLGQGRSFEEQFF